The 5 T cell receptor beta chains presented below share a single source sample, sequenced in a study of OX40 agonist ivuxolimab in advanced cancers. Receptors were amplified or captured by the immunoSEQ multiplex PCR assay. The immuneACCESS repertoire file appears here via TCRdb, limited to in-frame rearrangements. These files lack a portion of the clones; in checked studies, under half of the deficit traces to unresolved V genes, and the cause of the others is not known. The sample records roughly 54,000 clones, around 88% of which are singletons. Of the sample, roughly 1.3% is held by the ten largest clones. This specimen consisted of CD4+ or CD8+ T cells sorted from blood, obtained in a trial of the OX40 agonist ivuxolimab. The origin of the receptors is an adult with an advanced solid tumor such as melanoma, head and neck, liver or kidney cancer.

The chain has TRBV7-2 and TRBJ2-3; 7 bases match TRBD1. V dropped 4 bases and J dropped 0; count of bases not matched to a gene: 4. The CDR3 is 15 amino acids. Per germline, CDR1 SGHTA and CDR2 FQGNSA. The CDR3 DNA is TGTGCCAGCAGCTACCGGACAGGTAGCACAGATACGCAGTATTTT. Translated: CASSYRTGSTDTQYF.

The chain uses TRBV7-8 and TRBJ2-7; D is possibly TRBD1 (6 bases). Germline values: CDR1 SGHVS, CDR2 FQNEAQ. CDR3 length equals 14 residues. V lost 6 bases to trimming and J lost 6 bases, with 18 bases between them. The CDR3 nucleotides are TGTGCCAGCAGACAAGGGACATCGGGTTCCGAGCAGTACTTC. Translated, it gives CASRQGTSGSEQYF.

The chain couples TRBV4-1 to TRBJ1-5; D gene ambiguous. CDR3 size: 15 residues. The ends were cut back, 0 bases at V and 3 bases at J, with 9 bases in the middle. Germline lookup yields CDR1 MGHRA and CDR2 YSYEKL. The CDR3 reads CASSQDSTPNQPQHF. The CDR3 coding sequence is TGCGCCAGCAGCCAAGATTCGACACCCAATCAGCCCCAGCATTTT.

The V gene is TRBV7-9, the J gene TRBJ2-5, with no clear D. The J call is uncertain, as TRBJ2-7 better fits the DNA end. CDR1 and CDR2 (germline): SEHNR, FQNEAQ (reference sequence). CDR3 length: 15 residues. CDR3 amino acids: CASSPDQASSYEQYF. The CDR3 coding sequence is TGTGCCAGCAGTCCTGACCAGGCCAGCTCCTACGAGCAGTACTTC.

The rearrangement uses TRBV6-5 and TRBJ1-6; D unclear. V shed 4 bases and J shed 2 bases, with 9 bases lying between them. Germline CDR1 MNHEY, CDR2 SVGAGI. The length of the CDR3 is 15 residues. The CDR3 DNA reads as TGTGCCAGCAGTTCGTGGCAGACCTATAATTCACCCCTCCACTTT. Protein sequence: CASSSWQTYNSPLHF.